The 13 T cell receptor beta chains below come from one sample, sequenced in a study of blood T cell repertoires in COVID-19. Assay used: immunoSEQ multiplex PCR; TCRdb lists only in-frame clones, some missing. Among just over 300,000 clones listed, about nine tenths were seen once. Sequencing used PBMCs or T cells enriched from blood (not recorded which). Receptors were obtained from a woman aged 18-29 years who had recovered from COVID-19.

J is TRBJ2-3 and V is TRBV9; the D gene is possibly TRBD2 (6 bases). Trimming shortened V by 6 bases and J by 0 bases, and 14 bases separated the two germline ends. Germline V gene lookup returns CDR1 SGDLS and CDR2 YYNGEE. The CDR3 is 15 amino acids. In DNA form, the CDR3 reads TGTGCCAGCAATGATGCGGGAACTAGCACAGATACGCAGTATTTT. As protein: CASNDAGTSTDTQYF. Filled out from reference TRBV9 and TRBJ2-3, the complete variable domain reads DSGVTQTPKHLITATGQRVTLRCSPRSGDLSVYWYQQSLDQGLQFLIQYYNGEERAKGNILERFSAQQFPDLHSELNLSSLELGDSALYFCASNDAGTSTDTQYFGPGTRLTVL.

V usage is TRBV7-8 and J usage is TRBJ2-4; the match to TRBD1 covers 8 bases. The J segment lost 5 bases and the V segment lost 1 base, leaving 7 bases of the junction unmatched. The germline V gene encodes CDR1 SGHVS and CDR2 FQNEAQ. The CDR3 sequence is 16 residues long. CDR3 protein: CASSLDSGGGQNIQYF. The CDR3 region has the DNA TGTGCCAGCAGCTTAGACTCAGGGGGCGGCCAAAACATTCAGTACTTC.

The chain links TRBV7-2 to TRBJ2-7; 9 bases agree with TRBD2. There are 17 residues in the CDR3. V lost 4 bases and J lost 2; bases outside the gene matches: 12. The germline V gene encodes CDR1 SGHTA and CDR2 FQGNSA. CDR3 loop: CASSWPRERGAAYEQYF. Written as DNA, the CDR3 is TGTGCCAGCAGCTGGCCCCGAGAGCGGGGGGCAGCCTACGAGCAGTACTTC.

The chain joins TRBV10-2 to TRBJ1-1; the D is unclear. The CDR3 is 16 amino acids. V lost 0 bases, J lost 2 bases, and 13 bases lay in between. Germline CDR1 reads WSHSY; CDR2 reads SAAADI. The CDR3 region has the DNA TGCGCCAGCAGTGAGTCACCCGTACAGACAAACACTGAAGCTTTCTTT. This gives the protein CASSESPVQTNTEAFF.

This chain joins TRBV4-3 and TRBJ1-1; the D gene is possibly TRBD1 (5 bases). This CDR3 spans 17 amino acids. V lost 3 bases to trimming and J lost 1 base, with 18 bases between them. Germline CDR1 and CDR2: LGHNA and YSLEER. CDR3 amino acids: CASSHPGGGVANTEAFF. CDR3 nucleotide sequence: TGCGCCAGCAGCCACCCCGGGGGTGGGGTAGCGAACACTGAAGCTTTCTTT.

The CDR3 loop reads CAFRDRIRGQVLAFF. The DNA of the CDR3 is TGTGCCTTTCGGGATAGGATCAGGGGGCAAGTTTTGGCTTTCTTT. V usage is TRBV30 and J usage is TRBJ1-1; 8 bases fit TRBD1. Trimming at V came to 7 bases and at J to 11 bases, leaving 21 bases not matched to a gene. The germline CDR1 and CDR2 sequences are GTSNPN and SVGIG (reference sequence). This CDR3 is built from 15 residues.

The rearrangement links TRBV5-6 to TRBJ1-2, with D maybe TRBD1 (5 bases). CDR1 SGHDT and CDR2 YYEEEE come from the germline V gene. The CDR3 length is 16 residues. With 4 bases removed from V and 0 bases from J, the gap between germline ends came to 16 bases. Written as DNA, the CDR3 is TGTGCCAGCAGCCCAAAAGGGGTCTCAGCTAACTATGGCTACACCTTC. It translates to CASSPKGVSANYGYTF.

This chain joins TRBV27 and TRBJ1-5; 9 bases are shared with TRBD1. The junction had 7 bases not matched to a gene; V was cut back by 5 bases and J by 5 bases. Germline CDR1 is MNHEY and CDR2 is SMNVEV (reference sequence). The CDR3 runs to 15 residues. The CDR3 loop reads CASSPLDRGDQPQHF. The DNA of the CDR3 is TGTGCCAGCAGTCCTCTCGACAGGGGGGATCAGCCCCAGCATTTT.

J is TRBJ2-3 and V is TRBV7-3; the D gene is possibly TRBD2 (6 bases). The CDR3 is made up of 14 amino acids. The V and J ends lost 4 bases and 3 bases respectively, with 11 bases between them. CDR1 is SGHTA and CDR2 is FQGTGA in the germline V gene. The CDR3 loop is CASSSLTRTDTQYF. In nucleotides, the CDR3 is TGTGCCAGCAGCTCTTTGACTAGAACAGATACGCAGTATTTT.

The chain is built from TRBV7-9 and TRBJ2-5; 10 positions agree with TRBD2. V trimming: 1 base; J trimming: 7 bases; junction bases outside the gene matches: 9. Germline CDR1 and CDR2: SEHNR and FQNEAQ (reference sequence). The CDR3 covers 16 residues. CDR3 DNA sequence: TGTGCCAGCAGCTTAGAAGGTAGCGGGGGGCGTTGGACCCAGTACTTC. It translates to CASSLEGSGGRWTQYF.

The V call is TRBV7-9, the J call TRBJ2-7, with a weak D call TRBD2 (6 bases). V was trimmed by 1 base and J by 4 bases, leaving 14 bases between them. This CDR3 contains 15 residues. Germline assignment: CDR1 SEHNR and CDR2 FQNEAQ (reference sequence). The CDR3 DNA is TGTGCCAGCAGCTTAGTTGGGGGACTTAATTACGAGCAGTACTTC. Its translation: CASSLVGGLNYEQYF.

This chain connects TRBV28 to TRBJ1-1, with unresolved D. V lost 6 bases and J 3 bases, leaving 23 bases between the germline ends. Germline values: CDR1 MDHEN, CDR2 SYDVKM. This CDR3 comprises 17 residues. Written as DNA, the CDR3 is TGTGCCAGCAGCCTTCTGGGGAGTTATGGCCGGGACACTGAAGCTTTCTTT. Its translation is CASSLLGSYGRDTEAFF.

CDR3 sequence reads: CSGGQYTGELFF. CDR3 bases: TGCAGCGGTGGACAGTATACCGGGGAGCTGTTTTTT. The chain carries TRBV29-1 and TRBJ2-2; perhaps TRBD1 as D (6 bases). CDR1 SQVTM and CDR2 ANQGSEA come from the germline V gene. V was trimmed by 7 bases and J by 5 bases, leaving 11 bases between them. CDR3 length: 12 residues.